This T cell receptor beta chain appears in the sequencing data of a study of control samples from healthy donors and cancer patients. With 2 bases clipped from V and 3 bases from J, the junction kept 6 bases outside the gene matches. Germline V gives CDR1 SEHNR, CDR2 FQNEAQ (reference sequence). The CDR3 contains 15 residues. The assay was immunoSEQ multiplex PCR, and TCRdb's table has in-frame clones only and misses some. The table lists 140,000 or so clones, around 90% of them singletons. The chain carries TRBV7-9 and TRBJ2-7; TRBD2 matches 8 bases. The receptor's source is a man aged 30 to 39 in good health. The sequencing input was blood. CDR3: CASSLLSGEGYEQYF. DNA for the CDR3: TGTGCCAGCAGCTTACTTAGCGGGGAGGGCTACGAGCAGTACTTC.